These T cell receptor beta chains were read from a single sample in a study of cytomegalovirus exposure and HLA in healthy donors. Using immunoSEQ multiplex PCR, the repertoire was profiled, and TCRdb retains in-frame clones only, with some absent. The sample has some 180,000 clones, approximately 9.5% seen once; the top ten hold approximately 1.5%. The sequenced material came from PBMCs. The source is a woman aged 25 to 39 in good health and CMV-seropositive. Both conserved end residues are part of each CDR3.

TRBV6-4	TRBJ2-7	CASKRVNYEQYF
TRBV18	TRBJ2-1	CASSPLGLAGNEQFF
TRBV2	TRBJ1-4	CASRDNSEKLFF
TRBV9	TRBJ2-1	CASSAPLAGGYNEQFF
TRBV2	TRBJ2-1	CASSEQQSNEQFF
TRBV5-1	-	CASSLSAGGEGYEQYF
TRBV18	TRBJ2-6	CASSPGRGGPSSGANVLTF
TRBV9	TRBJ1-2	CASSVAFGNYGYTF
TRBV9	TRBJ1-3	CASSVASGRGNSGNTIYF
TRBV6-5	TRBJ1-3	CASGRDTLSGNTIYF
TRBV2	TRBJ1-5	CASSERRYSNQPQHF
TRBV5-4	TRBJ1-2	CASSLERGGDRGQGYTF
TRBV18	TRBJ1-1	CASSPGTGNTEAFF
TRBV13	TRBJ2-7	CASPSGTASSYEQYF
TRBV12-5	TRBJ2-6	CASGLVSGAGPGANVLTF
TRBV7-9	TRBJ2-5	CASSLPARGQETQYF
TRBV11-2	TRBJ1-4	CASSLGGTGRGTNEKLFF
TRBV7-6	TRBJ2-2	CASSLALRGGGTGELFF
TRBV30	TRBJ1-4	CAWTPTVLNEKLFF
TRBV19	TRBJ2-5	CASSHSTGTGETQYF
TRBV30	TRBJ1-1	CAPLLGREGTEAFF
TRBV27	TRBJ2-5	CASSSPALGGSPYF
TRBV6-1	TRBJ1-4	CASSERRGKLFF
TRBV27	TRBJ1-3	CASSEGGPGNTIYF
TRBV5-1	TRBJ2-3	CASSLKGATSTDTQYF
TRBV7-2	TRBJ2-6	CASSHRSGTLPGANVLTF
TRBV5-6	TRBJ2-7	CASSPLAGRTYEQYF
TRBV4-2	TRBJ2-7	CASSQDRGDREQYF